A selection of T cell receptor beta chains follows, all from one sample in a study of blood T cell repertoires in COVID-19. TCRdb's table, derived via immunoSEQ multiplex PCR, lists solely in-frame clones and lacks some. The repertoire holds hundreds of thousands of clones, with about 83% as singletons. Input material: PBMCs or T cells enriched from blood (not recorded which). The receptors were sampled from a woman aged 50 to 65 who had been exposed to COVID-19. Each CDR3 is given with its conserved first and last residue. Each record gives: J gene, V gene, D gene, clone size, CDR3 protein, CDR3 DNA. A D gene is named only where the DNA matches it firmly. Clone sizes are given selectively: once, few, many, or a class where the clone is expanded.

j_call: TRBJ2-1
v_call: TRBV5-3
d_call: -
clone_size: -
cdr3_aa: CARSLEYFFNEQFF
cdr3_nt: TGTGCCAGAAGCTTGGAGTACTTTTTCAATGAGCAGTTCTTC

j_call: TRBJ1-1
v_call: TRBV7-8
d_call: -
clone_size: -
cdr3_aa: CASSLQGLNTEAFF
cdr3_nt: TGTGCCAGCAGCTTACAGGGCTTGAACACTGAAGCTTTCTTT

j_call: TRBJ1-5
v_call: TRBV6-2/TRBV6-3
d_call: -
clone_size: -
cdr3_aa: CASSLGGSQPQHF
cdr3_nt: TGTGCCAGCAGTTTAGGGGGTAGTCAGCCCCAGCATTTT

j_call: TRBJ2-7
v_call: TRBV27
d_call: TRBD1
clone_size: -
cdr3_aa: CASSPDRGYGEQYF
cdr3_nt: TGTGCCAGCAGTCCCGACAGGGGGTACGGCGAGCAGTACTTC

j_call: TRBJ2-2
v_call: TRBV6-5
d_call: -
clone_size: -
cdr3_aa: CASNKATGNTGELFF
cdr3_nt: TGTGCCAGCAACAAAGCCACGGGTAACACCGGGGAGCTGTTTTTT

j_call: TRBJ1-1
v_call: TRBV19
d_call: -
clone_size: -
cdr3_aa: CASSGLGQLNTEAFF
cdr3_nt: TGTGCCAGTAGCGGCCTAGGACAGCTTAACACTGAAGCTTTCTTT

j_call: TRBJ1-1
v_call: TRBV5-1
d_call: TRBD1
clone_size: -
cdr3_aa: CASSRWARQGEWNTEAFF
cdr3_nt: TGCGCCAGCAGCCGTTGGGCCAGACAGGGAGAGTGGAACACTGAAGCTTTCTTT

j_call: TRBJ2-7
v_call: TRBV19
d_call: TRBD1
clone_size: -
cdr3_aa: CASSMRTGVYEQYF
cdr3_nt: TGTGCCAGTAGTATGAGGACAGGGGTCTACGAGCAGTACTTC

j_call: TRBJ2-3
v_call: TRBV19
d_call: -
clone_size: once
cdr3_aa: CASSWGDGTDTQYF
cdr3_nt: TGTGCCAGTAGTTGGGGGGATGGCACAGATACGCAGTATTTT

j_call: TRBJ2-5
v_call: TRBV5-1
d_call: -
clone_size: -
cdr3_aa: CASSLDQGRETQYF
cdr3_nt: TGCGCCAGCAGCTTGGATCAGGGAAGGGAGACCCAGTACTTC

j_call: TRBJ2-5
v_call: TRBV30
d_call: -
clone_size: -
cdr3_aa: CAWSRELGETQYF
cdr3_nt: TGTGCCTGGTCTCGGGAATTAGGAGAGACCCAGTACTTC

j_call: TRBJ2-5
v_call: TRBV5-6
d_call: -
clone_size: -
cdr3_aa: CASSFRVLARETQYF
cdr3_nt: TGTGCCAGCAGCTTTCGAGTCCTAGCGCGAGAGACCCAGTACTTC

j_call: TRBJ1-5
v_call: TRBV6-2/TRBV6-3
d_call: -
clone_size: -
cdr3_aa: CASSPDSSLSQPQHF
cdr3_nt: TGTGCCAGCAGTCCCGACAGTTCCCTGAGTCAGCCCCAGCATTTT

j_call: TRBJ1-3
v_call: TRBV5-1
d_call: -
clone_size: -
cdr3_aa: CASSSGGRGNTIYF
cdr3_nt: TGCGCCAGCAGCTCGGGGGGCAGAGGAAACACCATATATTTT

j_call: TRBJ1-3
v_call: TRBV10-2
d_call: TRBD1
clone_size: -
cdr3_aa: CASTLGQGAGNTIYF
cdr3_nt: TGCGCCAGCACCCTGGGACAGGGAGCCGGAAACACCATATATTTT

j_call: TRBJ2-3
v_call: TRBV11-3
d_call: TRBD2
clone_size: -
cdr3_aa: CASSQGLAGHTDTQYF
cdr3_nt: TGTGCCAGCAGCCAGGGACTAGCGGGCCACACAGATACGCAGTATTTT

j_call: TRBJ2-7
v_call: TRBV10-2
d_call: TRBD1
clone_size: once
cdr3_aa: CASSDSFRGRKAEQYF
cdr3_nt: TGCGCCAGCAGTGACTCCTTCAGGGGGCGAAAAGCGGAGCAGTACTTC

j_call: TRBJ1-2
v_call: TRBV6-5
d_call: TRBD1
clone_size: -
cdr3_aa: CASSPDRGDYGYTF
cdr3_nt: TGTGCCAGCAGCCCCGACAGGGGTGACTATGGCTACACCTTC

j_call: TRBJ2-3
v_call: TRBV5-1
d_call: -
clone_size: -
cdr3_aa: CASSRGGSTDTQYF
cdr3_nt: TGCGCCAGCAGCCGGGGTGGAAGCACAGATACGCAGTATTTT

j_call: TRBJ1-2
v_call: TRBV24-1
d_call: -
clone_size: -
cdr3_aa: CATSDRRGYYYGYTF
cdr3_nt: TGTGCCACCAGTGATCGCAGGGGTTACTACTATGGCTACACCTTC

j_call: TRBJ1-5
v_call: TRBV7-9
d_call: -
clone_size: -
cdr3_aa: CASSTGFDQPQHF
cdr3_nt: TGTGCCAGCAGTACAGGTTTTGATCAGCCCCAGCATTTT

j_call: TRBJ2-3
v_call: TRBV27
d_call: TRBD2
clone_size: -
cdr3_aa: CASSPTRTSGADTQYF
cdr3_nt: TGTGCCAGCAGCCCTACGCGGACTAGCGGGGCAGATACGCAGTATTTT

j_call: TRBJ1-5
v_call: TRBV5-5
d_call: -
clone_size: -
cdr3_aa: CASTLELLQHF
cdr3_nt: TGTGCCAGCACCTTGGAACTGCTCCAGCATTTT

j_call: TRBJ1-6
v_call: TRBV2
d_call: TRBD1
clone_size: -
cdr3_aa: CASSDFGTANSPLHF
cdr3_nt: TGTGCCAGCAGTGACTTCGGGACAGCGAATTCACCCCTCCACTTT

j_call: TRBJ1-4
v_call: TRBV7-2
d_call: -
clone_size: -
cdr3_aa: CASSPGTTNEKLFF
cdr3_nt: TGTGCCAGCAGCCCGGGGACAACTAATGAAAAACTGTTTTTT

j_call: TRBJ1-5
v_call: TRBV6-5
d_call: -
clone_size: -
cdr3_aa: CASSLGGGLPQHF
cdr3_nt: TGTGCCAGCAGCCTAGGGGGGGGTTTGCCCCAGCATTTT

j_call: TRBJ1-4
v_call: TRBV29-1
d_call: -
clone_size: -
cdr3_aa: CSVSGDWSEKLFF
cdr3_nt: TGCAGCGTTTCGGGGGACTGGAGTGAAAAACTGTTTTTT

j_call: TRBJ2-2
v_call: TRBV3-1/TRBV3-2
d_call: TRBD2
clone_size: -
cdr3_aa: CASSPNREVTGELFF
cdr3_nt: TGTGCCAGCAGCCCCAACCGGGAGGTCACCGGGGAGCTGTTTTTT

j_call: TRBJ1-5
v_call: TRBV6-5
d_call: -
clone_size: many
cdr3_aa: CASSFARDQPQHF
cdr3_nt: TGTGCCAGCAGTTTCGCCAGGGATCAGCCCCAGCATTTT

j_call: TRBJ1-1
v_call: TRBV18
d_call: -
clone_size: -
cdr3_aa: CASSPLAGEAFF
cdr3_nt: TGTGCCAGCTCACCATTAGCCGGTGAAGCTTTCTTT

j_call: TRBJ1-4
v_call: TRBV11-2
d_call: -
clone_size: -
cdr3_aa: CASSPQATNEKLFF
cdr3_nt: TGTGCCAGCAGCCCCCAGGCAACTAATGAAAAACTGTTTTTT

j_call: TRBJ1-6
v_call: TRBV14
d_call: -
clone_size: -
cdr3_aa: CASSRRAGDPYNSPLHF
cdr3_nt: TGTGCCAGCAGCCGCCGGGCAGGGGATCCCTATAATTCACCCCTCCACTTT

j_call: TRBJ1-1
v_call: TRBV7-2
d_call: -
clone_size: -
cdr3_aa: CASSLTGRTEAFF
cdr3_nt: TGTGCCAGCAGCTTGACAGGTAGGACTGAAGCTTTCTTT

j_call: TRBJ2-5
v_call: TRBV21-1
d_call: -
clone_size: -
cdr3_aa: CASSPTGTGVEETQYF
cdr3_nt: TGTGCCAGCAGCCCTACCGGGACAGGGGTGGAAGAGACCCAGTACTTC

j_call: TRBJ1-3
v_call: TRBV6-5
d_call: -
clone_size: -
cdr3_aa: CASSYSGSPGGNTIYF
cdr3_nt: TGTGCCAGCAGTTACTCGGGCTCCCCTGGTGGAAACACCATATATTTT

j_call: TRBJ1-6
v_call: TRBV5-8
d_call: -
clone_size: -
cdr3_aa: CASSSASSYNSPLHF
cdr3_nt: TGTGCCAGCAGCTCAGCTAGCTCCTATAATTCACCCCTCCACTTT

j_call: TRBJ2-3
v_call: TRBV9
d_call: TRBD2
clone_size: -
cdr3_aa: CASSVRGGGGTDTQYF
cdr3_nt: TGTGCCAGCAGCGTACGGGGCGGGGGGGGCACAGATACGCAGTATTTT

j_call: TRBJ1-2
v_call: TRBV14
d_call: TRBD1
clone_size: -
cdr3_aa: CASSHPRTGKRGYTF
cdr3_nt: TGTGCCAGCAGCCATCCCCGGACAGGAAAAAGGGGCTACACCTTC

j_call: TRBJ1-1
v_call: TRBV7-9
d_call: -
clone_size: -
cdr3_aa: CASSLSFDTEAFF
cdr3_nt: TGTGCCAGCAGCTTGAGTTTCGACACTGAAGCTTTCTTT

j_call: TRBJ2-7
v_call: TRBV4-1
d_call: -
clone_size: -
cdr3_aa: CASSQQGNEQYF
cdr3_nt: TGCGCCAGCAGCCAACAGGGGAACGAGCAGTACTTC

j_call: TRBJ1-4
v_call: TRBV10-3
d_call: -
clone_size: -
cdr3_aa: CAITRGLGEKLFF
cdr3_nt: TGTGCCATCACCAGGGGCTTAGGCGAAAAACTGTTTTTT

j_call: TRBJ2-3
v_call: TRBV6-5
d_call: -
clone_size: -
cdr3_aa: CASSGLGLRGDTQYF
cdr3_nt: TGTGCCAGCAGCGGATTAGGGCTTAGGGGAGATACGCAGTATTTT

j_call: TRBJ1-1
v_call: TRBV4-1
d_call: TRBD1
clone_size: -
cdr3_aa: CASSHDGGQGASAFF
cdr3_nt: TGCGCCAGCAGCCATGATGGGGGACAGGGGGCTTCTGCTTTCTTT

j_call: TRBJ1-2
v_call: TRBV14
d_call: TRBD1
clone_size: few
cdr3_aa: CASSPPGQGRWWGYTF
cdr3_nt: TGTGCCAGCAGCCCCCCCGGACAGGGAAGATGGTGGGGCTACACCTTC

j_call: TRBJ1-2
v_call: TRBV4-3
d_call: -
clone_size: -
cdr3_aa: CASSQDQQGPYGYTF
cdr3_nt: TGCGCCAGCAGCCAAGATCAGCAGGGTCCCTATGGCTACACCTTC

j_call: TRBJ1-1
v_call: TRBV5-1
d_call: TRBD1
clone_size: -
cdr3_aa: CASSFTGVDTEAFF
cdr3_nt: TGCGCCAGCAGCTTTACAGGGGTTGACACTGAAGCTTTCTTT

j_call: TRBJ2-2
v_call: TRBV28
d_call: TRBD1
clone_size: -
cdr3_aa: CASSLTGRNTGELFF
cdr3_nt: TGTGCCAGCAGTTTGACAGGGAGGAACACCGGGGAGCTGTTTTTT

j_call: TRBJ2-3
v_call: TRBV19
d_call: -
clone_size: -
cdr3_aa: CASSIAHSTDTQYF
cdr3_nt: TGTGCCAGTAGTATAGCCCACTCCACAGATACGCAGTATTTT

j_call: TRBJ2-1
v_call: TRBV19
d_call: TRBD2
clone_size: -
cdr3_aa: CASSPGLAGGEQFF
cdr3_nt: TGTGCCAGTAGTCCGGGACTAGCGGGGGGGGAGCAGTTCTTC

j_call: TRBJ1-3
v_call: TRBV6-5
d_call: -
clone_size: -
cdr3_aa: CASTLDAGTGNTIYF
cdr3_nt: TGTGCCAGCACTCTCGATGCAGGTACTGGAAACACCATATATTTT

j_call: TRBJ2-7
v_call: TRBV21-1
d_call: -
clone_size: -
cdr3_aa: CASSRRPATSGKRHSSYEQYF
cdr3_nt: TGTGCCAGCAGCCGCCGACCCGCGACTAGCGGGAAAAGGCATTCTTCCTACGAGCAGTACTTC

j_call: TRBJ1-1
v_call: TRBV7-9
d_call: -
clone_size: -
cdr3_aa: CASSLAQSEAFF
cdr3_nt: TGTGCCAGCAGCTTAGCACAGTCTGAAGCTTTCTTT

j_call: TRBJ1-2
v_call: TRBV5-1
d_call: -
clone_size: -
cdr3_aa: CASSLEGQNYGYTF
cdr3_nt: TGCGCCAGCAGCTTGGAAGGACAGAACTATGGCTACACCTTC

j_call: TRBJ1-5
v_call: TRBV21-1
d_call: -
clone_size: -
cdr3_aa: CASSKATGGWDQPQHF
cdr3_nt: TGTGCCAGCAGCAAAGCGACAGGGGGCTGGGATCAGCCCCAGCATTTT

j_call: TRBJ1-2
v_call: TRBV7-2
d_call: -
clone_size: -
cdr3_aa: CASSLAMTRGGYTF
cdr3_nt: TGTGCCAGCAGCTTAGCGATGACCAGGGGAGGCTACACCTTC

j_call: TRBJ1-4
v_call: TRBV6-6
d_call: -
clone_size: -
cdr3_aa: CASSYSRVNEKLFF
cdr3_nt: TGTGCCAGCAGTTACAGCAGGGTAAATGAAAAACTGTTTTTT

j_call: TRBJ1-2
v_call: TRBV10-3
d_call: TRBD1
clone_size: -
cdr3_aa: CAIRRDSRDYGYTF
cdr3_nt: TGTGCCATCAGGCGGGACAGCAGAGACTATGGCTACACCTTC

j_call: TRBJ1-5
v_call: TRBV19
d_call: TRBD1
clone_size: -
cdr3_aa: CASAGQQNQPQHF
cdr3_nt: TGTGCCAGTGCGGGACAGCAAAATCAGCCCCAGCATTTT

j_call: TRBJ2-5
v_call: TRBV28
d_call: TRBD1
clone_size: -
cdr3_aa: CASSLSGQGVLQETQYF
cdr3_nt: TGTGCCAGCAGTTTGTCGGGACAGGGGGTGTTACAAGAGACCCAGTACTTC

j_call: TRBJ2-3
v_call: TRBV9
d_call: TRBD2
clone_size: -
cdr3_aa: CASSAASGGAADTQYF
cdr3_nt: TGTGCCAGCAGCGCCGCTAGCGGGGGGGCGGCAGATACGCAGTATTTT